This entry lists 32 T cell receptor beta chains sequenced from one sample in a study of T cell responses to AZD1222 COVID-19 vaccine. The protocol was immunoSEQ multiplex PCR, while the TCRdb copy is restricted to in-frame clones and leaves out a portion. There are roughly 170,000 clones in the sample; around 94% occur only once, and roughly 1% lies in the top ten. The input for sequencing was peripheral blood, taken on day 0 of AZD1222 vaccination. The receptors were sampled from an adult in good health.

The chain uses TRBV28 and TRBJ1-2; a possible D gene is TRBD1 (5 bases). Deletions cut 5 bases from V and 2 bases from J, with 12 bases between. The length of the CDR3 is 14 residues. Per germline, CDR1 MDHEN and CDR2 SYDVKM. The CDR3 reads CASSTSTANYGYTF. The CDR3 DNA follows: TGTGCCAGCAGTACCTCGACAGCGAACTATGGCTACACCTTC.

The gene calls are TRBV20-1 and TRBJ1-2, with D tentatively TRBD1 (6 bases). Germline assignment: CDR1 DFQATT and CDR2 SNEGSKA (reference sequence). The CDR3 loop spans 15 amino acids. With 3 bases removed from V and 4 bases from J, the gap between germline ends came to 18 bases. CDR3 in amino acids: CSASQGPLTSYGYTF. The DNA for the CDR3 is TGCAGTGCTAGTCAGGGGCCACTGACCTCCTATGGCTACACCTTC.

CDR3 DNA: TGCAGTGCTAGTCCCACAGGATTGAGCGGCTACACCTTC. It translates to CSASPTGLSGYTF. The chain uses TRBV20-1 and TRBJ1-2, with a possible D match to TRBD1 (5 bases). Germline V gene data show CDR1 as DFQATT and CDR2 as SNEGSKA (reference sequence). V lost 3 bases and J 8 bases, leaving 16 bases between the germline ends. This CDR3 is built from 13 residues.

The chain recombines TRBV6-6 with TRBJ2-7; D is perhaps TRBD2 (5 bases). The CDR3 runs 15 residues. CDR1 MNHNY and CDR2 SVGAGI come from the germline V gene (reference sequence). V was trimmed by 4 bases and J by 6 bases, leaving 19 bases between them. Here the CDR3 DNA reads TGTGCCAGCAGTTCCGGCCCCACTGGAGGCGCCGAGCAGTACTTC. Encoded protein: CASSSGPTGGAEQYF.

The rearrangement joins TRBV7-2 to TRBJ1-2; perhaps TRBD1 as D (5 bases). The V and J ends lost 1 base and 5 bases respectively, with 8 bases between them. This CDR3 has 13 residues. The germline V gene encodes CDR1 SGHTA and CDR2 FQGNSA. The DNA for the CDR3 is TGTGCCAGCAGCTTAGGCAGGGCTTATGGCTACACCTTC. This encodes CASSLGRAYGYTF.

The chain links TRBV7-8 to TRBJ2-2; TRBD1 agrees at 7 bases. This CDR3 is built from 17 residues. The trim removed 2 bases at V and 1 base at J, leaving 7 bases unmatched. The germline CDR1 and CDR2 sequences are SGHVS and FQNEAQ. CDR3 amino acids: CASSLRGGAGNTGELFF. CDR3 in DNA: TGTGCCAGCAGCTTAAGAGGGGGCGCCGGGAACACCGGGGAGCTGTTTTTT.

The chain joins TRBV3-1 (or the pseudogene TRBV3-2) to TRBJ1-5, with D uncertain. Germline CDR1 is LGHDT and CDR2 is YNNKEL (reference sequence). V was trimmed by 4 bases and J by 0 bases, leaving 10 bases between them. This CDR3 has 15 amino acids. In nucleotides, the CDR3 is TGTGCCAGCAGCCTCGGACGGATTAGCAATCAGCCCCAGCATTTT. This sequence encodes CASSLGRISNQPQHF.

This chain joins TRBV19 and TRBJ2-5; 8 positions match TRBD2. CDR3 size: 16 residues. With V trimmed by 2 bases and J by 2 bases, 7 bases remained unmatched. Germline CDR1 and CDR2: LNHDA and SQIVND (reference sequence). The CDR3 DNA is TGTGCCAGTAGTATATCATCCGCGGGGGGACAAGAGACCCAGTACTTC. It yields the protein CASSISSAGGQETQYF.

The chain joins TRBV4-3 to TRBJ2-3, with D perhaps being TRBD1 or TRBD2 (5 bases each). Per germline, CDR1 LGHNA and CDR2 YSLEER. CDR3 length equals 16 residues. V was shortened by 3 bases and J by 2 bases, with 15 bases between the two germline ends. This CDR3 is CASSQGPPSYTDTQYF. CDR3 in DNA: TGCGCCAGCAGCCAGGGACCCCCCTCTTACACAGATACGCAGTATTTT.

The chain carries TRBV7-8 and TRBJ1-2, with D possibly being TRBD1 (6 bases). This CDR3 has 14 amino acids. Trimming left V 1 base short and J 4 bases short, with 10 bases between. Looked up from germline, CDR1 is SGHVS and CDR2 is FQNEAQ. This CDR3 reads CASSLGDKSYGYTF. CDR3 bases: TGTGCCAGCAGCTTAGGGGACAAGTCCTATGGCTACACCTTC.

The genes are TRBV3-1 (or the pseudogene TRBV3-2) and TRBJ2-1; D is possibly TRBD1 (5 bases). V lost 6 bases and J lost 4, with 16 bases in between. This CDR3 is 15 amino acids long. Germline V lookup: CDR1 LGHDT, CDR2 YNNKEL (reference sequence). CDR3 DNA: TGTGCCAGCAGTACTCCAGGGTGGGAATACAATGAGCAGTTCTTC. Its protein product is CASSTPGWEYNEQFF.

The chain has TRBV5-1 and TRBJ1-2; D might be TRBD1 (5 bases). Between the trimmed V and J ends, which lost 4 bases and 0 bases, there was a span of 22 bases. CDR3 length equals 18 residues. Per germline, CDR1 SGHRS and CDR2 YFSETQ. The CDR3 sequence: CASSGPPAQAQSNYGYTF. CDR3 in DNA: TGCGCCAGCAGCGGACCCCCAGCACAGGCCCAGTCTAACTATGGCTACACCTTC. Looking up the rest from reference TRBV5-1 and TRBJ1-2 gives the full variable domain: KAGVTQTPRYLIKTRGQQVTLSCSPISGHRSVSWYQQTPGQGLQFLFEYFSETQRNKGNFPGRFSGRQFSNSRSEMNVSTLELGDSALYLCASSGPPAQAQSNYGYTFGSGTRLTVV.

The chain combines TRBV19 with TRBJ1-2; 10 bases are shared with TRBD1. CDR1 and CDR2 from the germline V gene are LNHDA and SQIVND (reference sequence). Trimming cost V 9 bases and J 2 bases; bases outside gene matches: 3. The CDR3 is 13 residues long. The CDR3 sequence: CASTDRGNYGYTF. The DNA for the CDR3 is TGTGCCAGCACGGACAGGGGGAACTATGGCTACACCTTC.

The genes are TRBV5-8 and TRBJ1-2; possibly TRBD1 for D (5 bases). V was trimmed by 3 bases and J by 4 bases, leaving 13 bases between them. CDR1 SGHTS and CDR2 YDEGEE come from the germline V gene. The CDR3 sequence is 14 residues long. This CDR3 reads CASSWGQGVYGYTF. CDR3 nucleotides: TGTGCCAGCAGCTGGGGCCAGGGAGTCTATGGCTACACCTTC. The complete variable domain, with remaining parts taken from reference TRBV5-8 and TRBJ1-2, reads EAGVTQSPTHLIKTRGQQATLRCSPISGHTSVYWYQQALGLGLQFLLWYDEGEERNRGNFPPRFSGRQFPNYSSELNVNALELEDSALYLCASSWGQGVYGYTFGSGTRLTVV.

The chain joins TRBV5-6 to TRBJ1-4; D may be TRBD1 (5 bases). The CDR3 length is 15 residues. The V end lost 3 bases, the J end lost 7 bases, and 16 bases lay between the germline ends. Germline CDR1 and CDR2: SGHDT and YYEEEE. In DNA form, the CDR3 reads TGTGCCAGCAGCTCCCTATGGGGGAAACGTGAAAAACTGTTTTTT. It codes for CASSSLWGKREKLFF.

This chain links TRBV5-4 with TRBJ2-1, with 11 bases aligning to TRBD2. V was clipped by 3 bases and J by 9 bases; unmatched bases: 8. This CDR3 is built from 15 residues. Germline-derived CDR1 and CDR2 are SGHNT and YYREEE (reference sequence). The chain's CDR3 is CASSSLAGGPPEQFF. The CDR3 bases are TGTGCCAGCAGCTCCTTAGCGGGGGGGCCTCCTGAGCAGTTCTTC.

V usage is TRBV6-4 and J usage is TRBJ2-1, with 9 bases aligning to TRBD2. Germline assignment: CDR1 MRHNA and CDR2 SNTAGT. The ends lost 0 bases at V and 8 bases at J; junction bases unmatched: 14. The CDR3 loop spans 18 amino acids. CDR3 sequence (DNA): TGTGCCAGCAGTGACTCAGATGGCGGGGGGGCCGATGTTCATGAGCAGTTCTTC. It encodes CASSDSDGGGADVHEQFF.

The table lists this clone with a count of one. This chain joins TRBV3-1 (or the pseudogene TRBV3-2) and TRBJ1-5, with 8 bases that match TRBD1. There are 14 residues in the CDR3. The V gene end was trimmed by 6 bases and the J gene end by 5 bases; junction bases not matched to a gene: 6. Germline-derived CDR1 and CDR2 are LGHDT and YNNKEL (reference sequence). This chain's CDR3 is CASSHGQGYQPQHF. The CDR3 nucleotides read TGTGCCAGCAGTCACGGACAGGGTTATCAGCCCCAGCATTTT.

The gene calls are TRBV15 and TRBJ2-2; D ambiguous. Trimming took 1 base from V and 7 from J, leaving 7 bases between them. CDR3 length: 13 amino acids. Germline V CDR1 and CDR2: LNHNV, YYDKDF (reference sequence). The CDR3 reads CATSRVLGGELFF. The CDR3 region has the DNA TGTGCCACCAGCAGAGTTTTGGGCGGGGAGCTGTTTTTT.

The V gene is TRBV4-2, the J gene TRBJ2-2; 7 bases map to TRBD2. V shed 3 bases, J shed 1 base, and the junction held 2 bases outside the gene matches. The CDR3 extends over 15 amino acids. CDR1 LGHNA and CDR2 YNFKEQ come from the germline V gene. CDR3 residues: CASSHASGNTGELFF. Written as DNA, the CDR3 is TGTGCCAGCAGCCACGCTAGCGGGAACACCGGGGAGCTGTTTTTT.

V and J are TRBV3-1 (or the pseudogene TRBV3-2) and TRBJ2-7, with 7 bases aligning to TRBD2. V trimming: 2 bases; J trimming: 1 base; junction bases outside the gene matches: 2. Germline CDR1 and CDR2: LGHDT and YNNKEL (reference sequence). The CDR3 has 14 residues. DNA of the CDR3: TGTGCCAGCAGCCAACCTAGCGGATCCTACGAGCAGTACTTC. Translation gives CASSQPSGSYEQYF.

The chain carries TRBV2 and TRBJ1-4; TRBD1 might be the D (5 bases). This CDR3 comprises 14 residues. CDR1 is SNHLY and CDR2 is FYNNEI in the germline V gene. V was clipped by 4 bases and J by 8 bases, with 14 bases between them. CDR3: CASSGDGSLEKLFF. The CDR3 nucleotides are TGTGCCAGCAGTGGGGACGGGTCATTGGAAAAACTGTTTTTT.

The chain links TRBV6-1 to TRBJ1-2; unclear D gene. V lost 0 bases and J 4 bases, leaving 27 bases between the germline ends. CDR3 length equals 20 residues. Germline lookup yields CDR1 MNHNS and CDR2 SASEGT. CDR3 in amino acids: CASSEASGGPARPVFYGYTF. Here the CDR3 DNA reads TGTGCCAGCAGTGAAGCTTCGGGTGGCCCGGCGCGGCCAGTCTTCTATGGCTACACCTTC.

CDR3 region: CASRQGGSNQPQHF. In DNA form, the CDR3 reads TGTGCCAGCAGACAAGGGGGTAGCAATCAGCCCCAGCATTTT. This chain connects TRBV28 to TRBJ1-5; D possibly corresponds to TRBD1 (6 bases). The CDR3 is 14 amino acids. V dropped 6 bases and J dropped 0 bases, with 9 bases sitting between them. CDR1 is MDHEN, CDR2 SYDVKM, per germline.

The genes are TRBV3-1 (or the pseudogene TRBV3-2) and TRBJ2-5; 13 nucleotides align to TRBD2. The CDR3 has 15 residues. Trimming at V came to 4 bases and at J to 5 bases, leaving 4 bases not matched to a gene. Germline lookup yields CDR1 LGHDT and CDR2 YNNKEL (reference sequence). The CDR3 DNA reads TGTGCCAGCAGCCGGGGACTAGCGGGGAAGGAGACCCAGTACTTC. As protein: CASSRGLAGKETQYF.

V usage is TRBV10-3 and J usage is TRBJ1-1, with D possibly TRBD1 on 6 matching bases. Looked up from germline, CDR1 is ENHRY and CDR2 is SYGVKD. This CDR3 region has 16 residues. Trimming cost V 7 bases and J 0 bases, with 18 bases left between them. CDR3 in DNA: TGTGCCATCACGGGGGGCCCCCCTGGACTGAACACTGAAGCTTTCTTT. Its translation: CAITGGPPGLNTEAFF.

V is TRBV23-1 and J is TRBJ1-1, with D possibly matching TRBD1 (5 bases). TRBV23-1 is an ORF, with its function uncertain. The CDR3 totals 14 residues. V lost 2 bases to trimming and J lost 6 bases, with 13 bases between them. CDR3 in DNA: TGCGCCAGCAGTCAAGAGGACATTGGCGCTGAAGCTTTCTTT. This translates into CASSQEDIGAEAFF.

This CDR3 is CASSFDGPYEQYF. CDR3 nucleotides: TGTGCCAGCAGCTTTGACGGGCCATACGAGCAGTACTTC. This chain uses TRBV7-8 with TRBJ2-7, with D uncertain. CDR1 SGHVS and CDR2 FQNEAQ come from the germline V gene. Trimming took 3 bases from V and 4 from J, leaving 10 bases between them. The CDR3 consists of 13 residues. Based on the CDR3 plus reference TRBV7-8 and TRBJ2-7, the full variable domain is GAGVSQSPRYKVAKRGQDVALRCDPISGHVSLFWYQQALGQGPEFLTYFQNEAQLDKSGLPSDRFFAERPEGSVSTLKIQRTQQEDSAVYLCASSFDGPYEQYFGPGTRLTVT.

The DNA of the CDR3 is TGTGCCAGCAGTCAACAGGGGGACACCGGGGAGCTGTTTTTT. As protein: CASSQQGDTGELFF. This chain joins TRBV16 and TRBJ2-2, with 8 bases matching TRBD1. The CDR3 has 14 residues. V gave up 6 bases and J gave up 3 bases; unmatched junction bases: 3. Germline assignment: CDR1 KGHSY and CDR2 FQNENV.

CDR3 residues: CASSLALGGTTEAFF. The CDR3 region has the DNA TGTGCCAGCAGCTTAGCCCTCGGGGGCACCACTGAAGCTTTCTTT. The genes are TRBV7-9 and TRBJ1-1; D perhaps matches TRBD1 (6 bases). CDR1 SEHNR and CDR2 FQNEAQ come from the germline V gene (reference sequence). The CDR3 sequence is 15 residues long. The ends were cut back, 0 bases at V and 4 bases at J, with 12 bases in the middle.

This sequence joins TRBV28 and TRBJ2-1; 8 bases fit TRBD1. The CDR3 runs 15 residues. Trimming cost V 2 bases and J 7 bases; bases outside gene matches: 7. Germline CDR1 MDHEN, CDR2 SYDVKM. CDR3 amino acids: CASSLRDRMVNEQFF. The CDR3 DNA follows: TGTGCCAGCAGTTTAAGGGACAGGATGGTGAATGAGCAGTTCTTC.

The rearrangement joins TRBV29-1 to TRBJ2-7; the D is unclear. The CDR3 sequence is 11 residues long. Germline V gene sequence: CDR1 SQVTM, CDR2 ANQGSEA. V dropped 3 bases and J dropped 5 bases, with 8 bases sitting between them. The CDR3 here is CSVEAANEQYF. CDR3 nucleotide sequence: TGCAGCGTTGAGGCAGCAAACGAGCAGTACTTC.